These 17 T cell receptor beta chains share one sample of origin, sequenced in a study of blood T cell repertoires in COVID-19 (dated by TCRdb to about 2020). The library came from the immunoSEQ multiplex PCR assay. Not all clones reach the TCRdb copy of this immuneACCESS table, which keeps in-frame sequences only. Checked studies attribute under half of the gap to unresolved V genes and leave the rest unexplained. This sample lists roughly 81,000 clones; 70% to 90% were detected once. Around 5.2% of the sample is taken by the ten largest. The sample comprised peripheral blood. The source is a man in his forties with acute or convalescent COVID-19.

This clone appeared a single time. V usage is TRBV30 and J usage is TRBJ2-3, with D possibly matching TRBD2 (6 bases). Trimming shortened V by 1 base and J by 7 bases, and 18 bases separated the two germline ends. The CDR3 covers 15 residues. Germline-derived CDR1 and CDR2 are GTSNPN and SVGIG (reference sequence). CDR3 DNA: TGTGCCTGGAGTGCCTATTACTCCGGGGGTAATACGCAGTATTTT. This encodes CAWSAYYSGGNTQYF.

The chain recombines TRBV6-1 with TRBJ1-5; tentative D call: TRBD1 (6 bases). CDR3 size: 20 residues. CDR1 MNHNS and CDR2 SASEGT come from the germline V gene. Trimming stripped 3 bases from V and 0 bases from J, with 24 bases between. The CDR3 bases are TGTGCCAGCAGTGATTCTTTAGGGGGACGCACGACCTATAGCAATCAGCCCCAGCATTTT. This codes for CASSDSLGGRTTYSNQPQHF.

The chain is built from TRBV14 and TRBJ1-2; D uncertain. The V and J ends lost 1 base and 7 bases respectively, with 7 bases between them. Germline CDR1 and CDR2: SGHDN and FVKESK. CDR3 size: 12 residues. The CDR3 nucleotides read TGTGCCAGCAGCCAAGGGTACGGTGGCTACACCTTC. Translating gives CASSQGYGGYTF.

This clone was detected a few times. This chain uses TRBV18 with TRBJ1-2, with D unclear. The V gene's germline CDR1 is KGHSH and CDR2 LQKENI. The CDR3 length is 13 residues. V shed 2 bases and J shed 3 bases, with 7 bases lying between them. The DNA of the CDR3 is TGTGCCAGCTCACCAGAGGGCGACTATGGCTACACCTTC. Translated: CASSPEGDYGYTF.

The V gene is TRBV7-9, the J gene TRBJ1-2, with 9 bases identical to TRBD1. CDR3 length: 16 amino acids. Germline V gene sequence: CDR1 SEHNR, CDR2 FQNEAQ (reference sequence). After removal of 1 base from V and 3 bases from J, the junction contained 6 bases not matched to a gene. The CDR3 sequence is CASSLGRTGVDYGYTF. The CDR3 coding sequence is TGTGCCAGCAGCTTAGGGAGGACAGGGGTTGACTATGGCTACACCTTC.

V is TRBV3-1 (or the pseudogene TRBV3-2) and J is TRBJ2-3; TRBD2 matches 7 bases. CDR3 length equals 16 residues. Trimming at V came to 4 bases and at J to 2 bases, leaving 9 bases not matched to a gene. Looked up from germline, CDR1 is LGHDT and CDR2 is YNNKEL (reference sequence). CDR3 protein: CASSLTWGGNTDTQYF. The CDR3 nucleotides are TGTGCCAGCAGCCTCACCTGGGGGGGAAACACAGATACGCAGTATTTT.

This chain joins TRBV6-1 and TRBJ1-1, with TRBD1 as a possible D gene (6 bases). V was shortened by 0 bases and J by 11 bases, with 16 bases between the two germline ends. Germline V gene sequence: CDR1 MNHNS, CDR2 SASEGT. CDR3 size: 14 residues. CDR3 in amino acids: CASSEARGEGKAFF. CDR3 DNA sequence: TGTGCCAGCAGTGAAGCGAGGGGGGAGGGGAAGGCTTTCTTT.

This clone showed up just once. The chain recombines TRBV7-6 with TRBJ2-1; D possibly corresponds to TRBD2 (5 bases). This CDR3 is built from 15 residues. V lost 8 bases and J lost 1, with 15 bases in between. Germline V gives CDR1 SGHVS, CDR2 FNYEAQ. In nucleotides, the CDR3 is TGTGCCAGCTCAGGAACCCGGGGATCCTACAATGAGCAGTTCTTC. Amino acids: CASSGTRGSYNEQFF.

The V and J genes are TRBV9 and TRBJ2-2; the match to TRBD1 covers 7 bases. The CDR3 runs to 17 residues. The germline gives CDR1 SGDLS, CDR2 YYNGEE. J was trimmed by 6 bases and V by 1 base; bases with no gene match: 12. The CDR3 DNA follows: TGTGCCAGCAGCGTATTGGAAGGGGGCGCCTGGGCCGGGGAGCTGTTTTTT. Residues: CASSVLEGGAWAGELFF.

This clone has just one count. This chain connects TRBV3-1 (or the pseudogene TRBV3-2) to TRBJ1-1, with unresolved D. Germline loops: CDR1 LGHDT, CDR2 YNNKEL (reference sequence). This CDR3 is built from 15 residues. The V end was cut by 1 base, the J end by 1 base, with 10 bases between. The CDR3 coding sequence is TGTGCCAGCAGCCAAGGACTAACAGCGAACACTGAAGCTTTCTTT. It translates to CASSQGLTANTEAFF.

The chain has TRBV19 and TRBJ1-2; D perhaps matches TRBD1 (5 bases). The germline V gene encodes CDR1 LNHDA and CDR2 SQIVND (reference sequence). Trimming pared 5 bases from V and 7 bases from J, leaving 11 bases between. The CDR3 is 12 amino acids. CDR3 region: CASSVDIGGYTF. DNA for the CDR3: TGTGCCAGTAGTGTGGACATTGGTGGCTACACCTTC.

The chain recombines TRBV19 with TRBJ1-5; tentatively, D is TRBD1 (6 bases). This CDR3 has 15 residues. Between the trimmed V and J ends, which lost 6 bases and 1 base, there was a span of 13 bases. The germline V gene has CDR1 LNHDA and CDR2 SQIVND (reference sequence). CDR3 sequence: CASSPRGGSNQPQHF. In DNA, the CDR3 is TGTGCCAGTAGCCCCCGCGGGGGCAGCAATCAGCCCCAGCATTTT.

Ten or more counts support this clone. V gene TRBV3-1 (or the pseudogene TRBV3-2) combines with J gene TRBJ2-7; unclear D gene. There are 12 residues in the CDR3. CDR1 LGHDT and CDR2 YNNKEL come from the germline V gene (reference sequence). The V gene lost 1 base and the J gene lost 4 bases, with 5 bases spanning the gap. CDR3 residues: CASSQGEYEQYF. The CDR3 nucleotides are TGTGCCAGCAGCCAAGGCGAATACGAGCAGTACTTC.

The chain recombines TRBV14 with TRBJ2-2; D perhaps matches TRBD1 (6 bases). Germline V lookup: CDR1 SGHDN, CDR2 FVKESK. This CDR3 is built from 16 residues. The V end was cut by 4 bases, the J end by 4 bases, with 16 bases between. The CDR3 sequence: CASSRTRGVGTGELFF. DNA of the CDR3: TGTGCCAGCAGCCGAACCAGGGGAGTGGGCACCGGGGAGCTGTTTTTT. Complete variable domain (other parts from reference TRBV14 and TRBJ2-2): EAGVTQFPSHSVIEKGQTVTLRCDPISGHDNLYWYRRVMGKEIKFLLHFVKESKQDESGMPNNRFLAERTGGTYSTLKVQPAELEDSGVYFCASSRTRGVGTGELFFGEGSRLTVL.

The chain employs TRBV29-1 and TRBJ2-1; 8 bases line up with TRBD2. Germline CDR1 is SQVTM and CDR2 is ANQGSEA. The length of the CDR3 is 14 residues. V gave up 6 bases and J gave up 8 bases; unmatched junction bases: 12. The CDR3 DNA reads as TGCAGCGTCCCCATCAGCGGGAGTTCTGATGAGCAGTTCTTC. Encoded protein: CSVPISGSSDEQFF.

The rearrangement uses TRBV2 and TRBJ2-1; TRBD2 might be the D (6 bases). The germline V and J ends were trimmed by 5 bases and 0 bases, with 14 bases remaining between them. This CDR3 spans 16 amino acids. Germline V gene data show CDR1 as SNHLY and CDR2 as FYNNEI. CDR3 loop: CASSISGLHSYNEQFF. CDR3 coding DNA: TGTGCCAGCAGTATAAGCGGGTTACACTCCTACAATGAGCAGTTCTTC.

This chain joins TRBV30 and TRBJ1-4; TRBD1 matches 9 bases. Germline CDR1 is GTSNPN and CDR2 is SVGIG (reference sequence). The CDR3 is 16 amino acids. The J segment lost 4 bases and the V segment lost 0 bases, leaving 6 bases of the junction unmatched. CDR3 sequence (DNA): TGTGCCTGGAGTGTCCTTCTGGGACAGGGTAATGAAAAACTGTTTTTT. Translated: CAWSVLLGQGNEKLFF.